This T cell receptor (beta chain) was captured in a study of response to subunit inactivated influenza vaccine. CDR1 LNHNV and CDR2 YYDKDF come from the germline V gene (reference sequence). The CDR3 runs 14 residues. Trimming removed 1 base from V and 3 bases from J, with 7 bases in between. TCRdb redid the calling of the RT-PCR reads with MiXCR, one entry per CDR3 protein. The sample consists of 530,000 or so distinct CDR3 sequences, over 25% of them appearing once. General study findings and limits: Authors suggested each seasonal influenza vaccination recruits few new T cells.

A word on this clonotype: Its antigen is not known.

V is TRBV15 and J is TRBJ1-5; D not resolved. This TCR was sampled from a man aged 50 to 59 who received an inactivated influenza vaccine. Sequences were derived from CD4+ T cells sorted from PBMCs, sampled around 5 days after vaccination. The CDR3 loop reads CATSRAGLNQPQHF. DNA of the CDR3: TGTGCCACCAGCAGAGCTGGGCTCAATCAGCCCCAGCATTTT.